The next 14 T cell receptor beta chains were all read from a single sample in a study of synovial regulatory T cells in juvenile arthritis (dated by TCRdb to the mid-2010s). The method was the immunoSEQ multiplex PCR assay. This is the immuneACCESS table as TCRdb keeps it, with only in-frame sequences that have V and J called. A part of the clones is gone; compared with another copy, unresolved V genes explain less than half, and the rest is unexplained. The sample's table covers 8,000 to 10,000 clones. The leading ten clones occupy over 0.3% of the sample. The sequencing input was Treg cells from blood. The cell subset or site label, read with the paper, signifies: remaining (HLA-DR-negative) circulating blood Treg cells. The receptors were gathered from a donor between 2 and 35 years old with juvenile idiopathic arthritis.

The chain carries TRBV10-3 and TRBJ2-5; TCRdb's D call, TRBD2, is unchecked because there is no DNA. CDR1 and CDR2 (germline): ENHRY, SYGVKD. This CDR3 has 13 residues. There is no recorded DNA. The CDR3 region is CAISALVVETQYF.

The CDR3 sequence is CASSQGRNGEQFF. The chain combines TRBV4-1 with TRBJ2-1. The CDR3 spans 13 residues. The protein alone is recorded here. In germline, CDR1 is MGHRA, CDR2 YSYEKL.

The V gene is TRBV19, the J gene TRBJ1-2; as DNA is missing, the TRBD1 call by TCRdb cannot be tested. CDR1 is LNHDA, CDR2 SQIVND, per germline (reference sequence). This CDR3 comprises 12 residues. No DNA is recorded. CDR3 in amino acids: CASSIERGGYTF.

V and J are TRBV18 and TRBJ1-2; TCRdb's assignment of TRBD1 cannot be checked, as there is no DNA. Germline lookup yields CDR1 KGHSH and CDR2 LQKENI. The CDR3 has 13 residues. Nucleotide data are not available. CDR3 in amino acids: CASSPDRGYGYTF.

The genes are TRBV7-8 and TRBJ2-2. Per the germline V gene, CDR1 is SGHVS and CDR2 is FQNEAQ. This CDR3 contains 13 residues. No DNA has been recorded. The CDR3 loop reads CASRRKNTGELFF.

J is TRBJ1-2 and V is TRBV5-4; the D call from TCRdb, TRBD1, cannot be confirmed without DNA. CDR1 and CDR2 from the germline V gene are SGHNT and YYREEE (reference sequence). This CDR3 is 12 amino acids long. No DNA accompanies this entry. CDR3 sequence: CASSVDSYGYTF.

The chain's CDR3 is CASSPYRGGYTF. V gene TRBV19 combines with J gene TRBJ1-2; lacking DNA, the TRBD1 call made by TCRdb goes unchecked. The CDR3 consists of 12 residues. The DNA sequence is not available. Germline values: CDR1 LNHDA, CDR2 SQIVND (reference sequence).

As to this clone: Likely a read error: the CDR3 ends without its conserved phenylalanine or tryptophan. This sequence joins TRBV12-5 and TRBJ1-2. This CDR3 comprises 6 residues. Only the protein is on record. CDR1 and CDR2 from the germline V gene are LGHNT and FRNRAP. CDR3 residues: CASGLC.

Here the CDR3 reads CASSVRGTSGSRETQYF. The chain combines TRBV6-1 with TRBJ2-5; as DNA is missing, the TRBD2 call by TCRdb cannot be tested. The CDR3 has 17 amino acids. DNA was not recorded. Germline lookup yields CDR1 MNHNS and CDR2 SASEGT.

V and J are TRBV5-6 and TRBJ1-1. This CDR3 spans 14 amino acids. The protein alone is recorded here. Germline V gene lookup returns CDR1 SGHDT and CDR2 YYEEEE. The chain's CDR3 is CASSLVPRNTEAFF.

The chain carries TRBV10-3 and TRBJ2-7; TCRdb selects TRBD2, and the lack of DNA leaves this call unchecked. Per germline, CDR1 ENHRY and CDR2 SYGVKD. The CDR3 is 12 amino acids. Only the protein sequence is given. CDR3 loop: CAISGGSYEQYF.

CDR3 residues: CASSLTSGYGYTF. This chain uses TRBV18 with TRBJ1-2; TCRdb calls TRBD1, which cannot be checked without DNA. The CDR3 totals 13 residues. No nucleotide data were recorded. The germline gives CDR1 KGHSH, CDR2 LQKENI.

The V call is TRBV10-3, the J call TRBJ2-7; TCRdb indicates TRBD2, and absent DNA this call remains unverified. The CDR3 has 12 amino acids. The DNA sequence is not available. Germline V CDR1 and CDR2: ENHRY, SYGVKD. CDR3 sequence reads: CAIGTSSYEQYF.

V gene TRBV27 combines with J gene TRBJ2-5; the D call of TRBD2 rests on TCRdb alone, since no DNA is present to check it. The CDR3 contains 15 residues. The DNA sequence is not available. Germline values: CDR1 MNHEY, CDR2 SMNVEV (reference sequence). The chain's CDR3 is CASSKGLAGVYEQYF.